Listed here are 13 T cell receptor beta chains from one sample, sequenced in a study of T-cell reconstitution after alpha-beta-depleted transplantation in children. The authors prepared the TCRbeta library with unique molecular identifiers. TCRdb used MiXCR to reprocess the PCR reads, holding one entry per CDR3 protein. The data hold some 300,000 distinct CDR3 sequences, with about a tenth observed a single time. Specimen: PBMCs from the stem cell graft donor, collected from the stem cell graft. All receptors derive from a human donor who donated a stem cell graft to a child with acute lymphoblastic leukemia.

This clonotype appeared a few times. CDR3 amino acids: CSVEAWVAGANVLTF. CDR3 DNA sequence: TGCAGCGTTGAAGCGTGGGTGGCTGGGGCCAACGTCCTGACTTTC. This chain links TRBV29-1 with TRBJ2-6; D is uncertain. The CDR3 is made up of 15 amino acids. Germline V gene data show CDR1 as SQVTM and CDR2 as ANQGSEA. The V and J ends lost 1 base and 2 bases respectively, with 9 bases between them.

V is TRBV2 and J is TRBJ1-2, with D perhaps TRBD1 (5 bases). CDR1 is SNHLY and CDR2 is FYNNEI in the germline V gene. Trimming left V 6 bases short and J 5 bases short, with 10 bases between. The CDR3 extends over 12 amino acids. CDR3 nucleotide sequence: TGTGCCAGCAGACAGGACGTTTATGGCTACACCTTC. Protein: CASRQDVYGYTF.

This clonotype has just a few counts. The chain has TRBV20-1 and TRBJ2-7, with 8 bases identical to TRBD1. Unmatched junction bases numbered 0, after V lost 0 bases and J lost 2 bases. Per the germline V gene, CDR1 is DFQATT and CDR2 is SNEGSKA (reference sequence). CDR3 size: 13 residues. CDR3 DNA: TGCAGTGCTAGAGAGACAGGGGCCTACGAGCAGTACTTC. Residues: CSARETGAYEQYF.

This clonotype has just a few counts. The rearrangement links TRBV27 to TRBJ2-7; no definite D call. This CDR3 contains 14 residues. The germline CDR1 and CDR2 sequences are MNHEY and SMNVEV (reference sequence). The V end was cut by 0 bases, the J end by 0 bases, with 6 bases between. CDR3: CASSLSVRSYEQYF. In nucleotides, the CDR3 is TGTGCCAGCAGTTTATCGGTCCGCTCCTACGAGCAGTACTTC.

Turning to this clonotype: A much larger clone differs by one base, so this may be a read error. This chain uses TRBV6-5 with TRBJ1-2; maybe TRBD1 (5 bases). CDR3 length equals 15 residues. Germline-derived CDR1 and CDR2 are MNHEY and SVGAGI. CDR3 coding DNA: TGTGCCAGCAGTTACTCGATCAGGGCTAACTATGTCTACACCTTC. Residues: CASSYSIRANYVYTF.

This clonotype showed up just a few times. The rearrangement links TRBV3-1 to TRBJ2-5; a weak D match, TRBD2 (6 bases). The CDR3 consists of 12 residues. Trimming took 7 bases from V and 5 from J, leaving 11 bases between them. Germline V gene data show CDR1 as LGHDT and CDR2 as YNNKEL (reference sequence). CDR3 amino acids: CASTRGSETQYF. The CDR3 nucleotides are TGTGCCAGCACCCGGGGGTCGGAGACCCAGTACTTC.

This clonotype was detected only a few times. J is TRBJ2-1 and V is TRBV27; TRBD2 agrees at 7 bases. The J segment lost 6 bases and the V segment lost 10 bases, leaving 15 bases of the junction unmatched. The CDR3 runs to 15 residues. The germline CDR1 and CDR2 sequences are MNHEY and SMNVEV (reference sequence). The CDR3 DNA follows: TGTGCCACCCATTCTCGGGGGAGGGCCGCCAATGAGCAGTTCTTC. It specifies CATHSRGRAANEQFF.

This clonotype was picked up a small number of times. The J gene is TRBJ2-5, the V gene TRBV5-1; TRBD2 matches 9 bases. The CDR3 runs 15 residues. V lost 0 bases, J lost 2 bases, and 2 bases stayed unmatched. From germline, CDR1 is SGHRS and CDR2 YFSETQ. CDR3 DNA sequence: TGCGCCAGCAGCTTGGACACTAGCGGGCAAGAGACCCAGTACTTC. This codes for CASSLDTSGQETQYF.

This clonotype was observed a few times. The J gene is TRBJ2-1, the V gene TRBV7-2, with D possibly being TRBD2 (6 bases). Germline V gives CDR1 SGHTA, CDR2 FQGNSA. Between the trimmed V and J ends, which lost 2 bases and 7 bases, there was a span of 15 bases. The CDR3 runs 15 residues. CDR3 region: CASSLFGGIGNEQFF. The CDR3 coding sequence is TGTGCCAGCAGCTTATTTGGCGGGATCGGAAATGAGCAGTTCTTC.

The V gene is TRBV20-1, the J gene TRBJ2-5, with a tentative D call TRBD2 (5 bases). Germline V gives CDR1 DFQATT, CDR2 SNEGSKA (reference sequence). The CDR3 has 17 amino acids. V was pared by 1 base and J by 2 bases, with 20 bases between. The CDR3 DNA reads as TGCAGTGCTAGAGCGGTCCTAGCCGCTATCTTACAAGAGACCCAGTACTTC. This codes for CSARAVLAAILQETQYF.

This sequence joins TRBV7-3 and TRBJ2-5, with a tentative D call TRBD2 (6 bases). V was clipped by 5 bases and J by 0 bases, with 22 bases between them. The CDR3 is 18 amino acids. Germline V gene lookup returns CDR1 SGHTA and CDR2 FQGTGA. Written as DNA, the CDR3 is TGTGCCAGCAGCGAGGGCTTAGCGGCTTCCTTTTACCAAGAGACCCAGTACTTC. Translation gives CASSEGLAASFYQETQYF.

This clonotype occurred many times. The chain has TRBV6-1 and TRBJ1-5; possible D gene TRBD1, 5 bases. This CDR3 has 13 amino acids. Germline lookup yields CDR1 MNHNS and CDR2 SASEGT. The V end lost 6 bases, the J end lost 6 bases, and 12 bases lay between the germline ends. CDR3 amino acids: CASRQGMGQPQHF. Written as DNA, the CDR3 is TGTGCCAGCAGGCAGGGTATGGGTCAGCCCCAGCATTTT.

This clonotype was observed a handful of times. This chain connects TRBV12-3 or TRBV12-4 to TRBJ2-2, with D perhaps TRBD2 (6 bases). There are 16 residues in the CDR3. V was clipped by 4 bases and J by 0 bases, with 12 bases between them. CDR3 sequence reads: CASSYPSVPNTGELFF. The CDR3 DNA follows: TGTGCCAGCAGTTATCCTAGCGTTCCGAACACCGGGGAGCTGTTTTTT.